This TCR beta chain comes out of a study of glioma-infiltrating T cells after dendritic cell vaccination. Study-wide background: Treatment, given 2003 to 2012, was autologous tumor lysate-pulsed dendritic cell vaccination.

As concerns this clone: The sample carries other DNA sequences with the same CDR3.

The CDR3 has 16 residues. The V segment lost 1 base and the J segment 2 bases; nucleotides outside the gene matches: 4. The germline CDR1 and CDR2 sequences are SGHAT and FQNNGV. This table comes from immunoSEQ multiplex PCR, and its TCRdb copy is limited to in-frame clones, with some not included. The table includes about 92,000 clones, approximately 84% detected once. Specimen: blood, collected before dendritic cell vaccination. This clonotype was sampled from a human donor with glioblastoma. The chain carries TRBV11-2 and TRBJ2-7; 11 bases are a match to TRBD1. The CDR3 DNA reads as TGTGCCAGCAGCTTAGTCGGACAGGGGGCAACCTACGAGCAGTACTTC. It yields the protein CASSLVGQGATYEQYF.